The T cell receptor beta chain described here comes from a study of blood T cell repertoires in COVID-19. Study-level background: Both acute and convalescent COVID-19 samples were obtained from the United States, Italy and Spain. Nucleic acid was either cDNA or gDNA, and it came from T cells, B-cell-depleted T cells, or PBMCs.

How the authors handled the data: Estimation of nucleated cell counts was performed using reference gene primer amplification. Sequencing used immunoSEQ multiplex PCR; TCRdb keeps in-frame clones, though not all of them. V and J calls and clone size follow that table, whereas D and trimming were derived from the DNA. The table records about 10,000 clones, 80% to 90% of them present only once. This CDR3 is 15 amino acids long. The V segment lost 6 bases and the J segment 10 bases; nucleotides outside the gene matches: 14. Germline V gene lookup returns CDR1 LNHDA and CDR2 SQIVND (reference sequence). This chain links TRBV19 with TRBJ1-1; 10 bases are shared with TRBD1. The receptor was isolated from a human donor in a cohort sampled during active COVID-19. Sequences were obtained from peripheral blood. The CDR3 DNA is TGTGCCAGTAGGTATACAGGGACAGGGGAGAGAGGAGCTTTCTTT. Its protein is CASRYTGTGERGAFF. Full variable domain (rest looked up from reference TRBV19 and TRBJ1-1): DGGITQSPKYLFRKEGQNVTLSCEQNLNHDAMYWYRQDPGQGLRLIYYSQIVNDFQKGDIAEGYSVSREKKESFPLTVTSAQKNPTAFYLCASRYTGTGERGAFFGQGTRLTVV.